The source of this T cell receptor (beta chain) is a study of read filtering for tumor transcriptome and immune sequencing. This clonotype was recorded at least ten times. Germline-derived CDR1 and CDR2 are KGHDR and SFDVKD. With V trimmed by 6 bases and J by 0 bases, 3 bases remained unmatched. The CDR3 spans 15 residues. From 350 to 500 ng of RNA, a library with molecular barcoded alpha/delta and beta/gamma adaptors was made. TCRdb itself ran the reads through MiXCR, one entry per CDR3 protein. The sample lists 57,000 or so distinct CDR3 sequences, about 19% seen once, with about 14% in the top ten.

The V call is TRBV24-1, the J call TRBJ2-5; 10 bases match TRBD2. The sequence was collected from a donor at least 40 years old with multiple myeloma. Input material: a population of CD138-negative cells sorted from bone marrow. This chain's CDR3 is CATSQTSGDQETQYF. The CDR3 coding sequence is TGTGCCACCAGTCAAACTAGCGGGGACCAAGAGACCCAGTACTTC.